The clone carrying this TCR beta chain was recorded once. Its antigen is not known. The sample belongs to a study of CD8+ T cells in alopecia areata. In the study overall: Those patients who were treated received oral tofacitinib, which was given at 5 to 10 mg twice daily for moderate-to-severe alopecia areata. Overall study results and limits: Normal-skin resident alphabeta T cells also appear among scalp sample sequences. Lesional scalp, notably in alopecia totalis/universalis, had clonality above that of normal scalp.

PBMCs were stained for CD3, CD4 and CD8, and CD4+ and CD8+ T cells were sorted. Sequencing used cDNA as its template, made by extracting RNA and reverse transcribing it. Produced via immunoSEQ multiplex PCR; TCRdb's table is partial and in-frame only. The sample yields 150,000 to 160,000 clones, about 51% seen once. This material consisted of CD8+ T cells sorted from blood, taken at week 0. The clonotype originates from a human donor with alopecia areata.

CDR3 protein: CASSQDPGGEAFF. The DNA for the CDR3 is TGCGCCAGCAGCCAAGATCCGGGGGGTGAAGCTTTCTTT. V gene TRBV4-3 combines with J gene TRBJ1-1; D is perhaps TRBD1 (5 bases). This CDR3 contains 13 residues. CDR1 LGHNA and CDR2 YSLEER come from the germline V gene. Trimming pared 0 bases from V and 7 bases from J, leaving 9 bases between.